The rows below give T cell receptor beta chains drawn from one sample of a study of cytomegalovirus exposure and HLA in healthy donors. TCRdb's table, derived via immunoSEQ multiplex PCR, lists solely in-frame clones and lacks some. The sample yields 200,000 or so clones, around 83% seen once. The sequencing input was PBMCs. Receptors originate from a woman aged 40 to 50 in good health and CMV-seronegative. Each CDR3 is given with its conserved first and last residue. D genes are given only for firm matches. Clone sizes are given selectively: once, few, many, or a class where the clone is expanded.

size,length,J,V,D,DNA,CDR3
NA,12,TRBJ2-7,TRBV21-1,NA,TGTGCCAGCAGCAAGGGGGGGGGCGAGCAGTACTTC,CASSKGGGEQYF
NA,15,TRBJ2-1,TRBV6-5,NA,TGTGCCAGCAGCACAGAGGACAGCCCCAGGCATGAGCAGTTCTTC,CASSTEDSPRHEQFF
NA,14,TRBJ1-2,TRBV28,TRBD1,TGTGCCAGCAGTCCCGGGACAGAGACCTATGGCTACACCTTC,CASSPGTETYGYTF
NA,15,TRBJ2-1,TRBV7-3,TRBD2,TGTGCCAGCAGCTTGATAGCGGGAGGTTACAATGAGCAGTTCTTC,CASSLIAGGYNEQFF
NA,13,TRBJ2-2,TRBV5-5,NA,TGTGCCAGCAGCTACCTGGAGACCGGGGAGCTGTTTTTT,CASSYLETGELFF
NA,16,TRBJ2-6,TRBV5-1,TRBD1,TGCGCCAGCAGCCCGGGGACAGACTCTGGGGCCAACGTCCTGACTTTC,CASSPGTDSGANVLTF
once,16,TRBJ1-3,TRBV10-3,NA,TGTGCCATCAGCCCACGGGGGAGCACCTCTGGAAACACCATATATTTT,CAISPRGSTSGNTIYF
once,17,TRBJ2-5,TRBV4-1,TRBD2,TGCGCCAGCAGCCAGGCCGTGGCTAGCGGGTCCGGGGAGACCCAGTACTTC,CASSQAVASGSGETQYF
NA,12,TRBJ1-5,TRBV2,TRBD1,TGTGCCAGCGGACAGGACGGTCAGCCCCAGCATTTT,CASGQDGQPQHF
NA,15,TRBJ1-5,TRBV6-6,TRBD1,TGTGCCAGCAGTTACTCCGGACAGGGAGGGCAGCCCCAGCATTTT,CASSYSGQGGQPQHF
NA,15,TRBJ2-7,TRBV29-1,TRBD2,TGCAGCGTTGAAGCCGGGACTAGCGGGAGTGGCGAGCAGTACTTC,CSVEAGTSGSGEQYF
NA,16,TRBJ1-1,TRBV2,NA,TGTGCCAGCAGTGTTGAGGGGTACAGGGACAACACTGAAGCTTTCTTT,CASSVEGYRDNTEAFF
NA,13,TRBJ1-1,TRBV6-1,NA,TGTGCCAGCAGTTTTGCAGGGGCGTTGGCAGCTTTCTTT,CASSFAGALAAFF
NA,15,TRBJ1-1,TRBV4-1,TRBD1,TGCGCCAGCAGCCACAAGGGACAGGGGACCACTGAAGCTTTCTTT,CASSHKGQGTTEAFF
NA,16,TRBJ2-2,TRBV27,TRBD1,TGTGCCAGCAGTACCTCCTCCGGGACAGAGACCGGGGAGCTGTTTTTT,CASSTSSGTETGELFF
NA,13,TRBJ1-2,TRBV6-5,TRBD1,TGTGCCAGCAGCTGGGGACAGGGCCTTGGCTACACCTTC,CASSWGQGLGYTF
NA,14,TRBJ1-2,TRBV30,NA,TGTGCCTGGAGTAGAAGGGGTAGTGGCTATGGCTACACCTTC,CAWSRRGSGYGYTF
NA,15,TRBJ1-1,TRBV5-1,TRBD1,TGCGCCAGCAGGAGCGAGAACAGGGGAATCACTGAAGCTTTCTTT,CASRSENRGITEAFF
NA,13,TRBJ2-7,TRBV4-1,NA,TGCGCCAGCAGCCAAGGACAGGGAGGTGAGCAGTACTTC,CASSQGQGGEQYF
NA,15,TRBJ2-1,TRBV5-1,TRBD2,TGCGCCAGCACCATGACTAGCGGGGGTTACAATGAGCAGTTCTTC,CASTMTSGGYNEQFF
NA,14,TRBJ1-1,TRBV11-2,NA,TGTGCCAGCAGCCAACCGACAGGACCCTCTGAAGCTTTCTTT,CASSQPTGPSEAFF
NA,13,TRBJ2-1,TRBV25-1,NA,TGTGCCAGCAGCTTCACAGGGATCAATGAGCAGTTCTTC,CASSFTGINEQFF
NA,15,TRBJ2-1,TRBV7-8,TRBD2,TGTGCCAGCAGCAAAGGGACTAGCGGGAGAACTGAGCAGTTCTTC,CASSKGTSGRTEQFF
NA,14,TRBJ1-2,TRBV27,TRBD1,TGTGCCAGCAGTTCCGGGACAGGGCCCTATGGCTACACCTTC,CASSSGTGPYGYTF
NA,14,TRBJ2-7,TRBV30,TRBD2,TGTGCCTGGAGTGTTTCGGCCACTAGCGGGATATCGTACTTC,CAWSVSATSGISYF
NA,14,TRBJ1-2,TRBV29-1,NA,TGCAGCGTTGTCACGGGGTCGCTTAACTATGGCTACACCTTC,CSVVTGSLNYGYTF
once,10,TRBJ2-5,TRBV29-1,TRBD1,TGCAGCGTCGGTGACAGGGCTAAGTACTTC,CSVGDRAKYF
NA,16,TRBJ2-3,TRBV6-4,TRBD2,TGTGCCAGCAGTGACTCGATAGCGGGAGGCACAGATACGCAGTATTTT,CASSDSIAGGTDTQYF
NA,19,TRBJ2-1,TRBV5-1,TRBD2,TGCGCCAGCAGACCGCGTCCCGGGACTAGCGGAATTACCTACAATGAGCAGTTCTTC,CASRPRPGTSGITYNEQFF
NA,14,TRBJ2-6,TRBV30,NA,TGTGCCTTCTCAGGGGATCCCGGGGCCAACGTCCTGACTTTC,CAFSGDPGANVLTF
NA,12,TRBJ2-1,TRBV28,NA,TGTGCCAGCCTGACAGTTCACAATGAGCAGTTCTTC,CASLTVHNEQFF
NA,15,TRBJ2-2,TRBV6-5,NA,TGTGCCAGCGGGAGGAGAGGGCTTAACACCGGGGAGCTGTTTTTT,CASGRRGLNTGELFF
NA,16,TRBJ2-5,TRBV15,TRBD2,TGTGCCACCAGCAGTCCTACTAGCGGGAGAACGGAGACCCAGTACTTC,CATSSPTSGRTETQYF
NA,15,TRBJ2-3,TRBV5-1,TRBD2,TGCGCCAGCAGGCCTAGCGGGAACCCGACAGATACGCAGTATTTT,CASRPSGNPTDTQYF
NA,14,TRBJ1-2,TRBV25-1,NA,TGTGCCAGCAGTGACATTACAGGGAGATATGGCTACACCTTC,CASSDITGRYGYTF
NA,12,TRBJ2-3,TRBV30,NA,TGTGCCTGGAGTGCAAGCACAGATACGCAGTATTTT,CAWSASTDTQYF
NA,15,TRBJ2-7,TRBV30,TRBD1,TGTGCCTGGCAAGACCGGGACAGGGGAACCTACGAGCAGTACTTC,CAWQDRDRGTYEQYF
few,13,TRBJ1-1,TRBV4-2,NA,TGTGCCAGCGGCGACAGTCGGAACACTGAAGCTTTCTTT,CASGDSRNTEAFF
NA,14,TRBJ2-7,TRBV7-9,NA,TGCGCCAGCAGCCGGACACGGAGCTCCTACGAGCAGTACTTC,CASSRTRSSYEQYF
NA,13,TRBJ2-5,TRBV18,TRBD1,TGTGCCAGCTCAAGAAACAGGGGAGAGACCCAGTACTTC,CASSRNRGETQYF
NA,12,TRBJ2-5,TRBV7-3,NA,TGTGCCAGCAGCTTAAATGGCGAGACCCAGTACTTC,CASSLNGETQYF
NA,17,TRBJ2-2,TRBV6-4,TRBD1,TGTGCCAGCAGACGGAACCCGGACAGGGGGCATACCGGGGAGCTGTTTTTT,CASRRNPDRGHTGELFF
NA,16,TRBJ1-1,TRBV4-1,NA,TGCGCCAGCAGCCAAGATCTCTACAGGGACAACACTGAAGCTTTCTTT,CASSQDLYRDNTEAFF
NA,14,TRBJ2-7,TRBV5-1,TRBD2,TGCGCCAGCAGCTTAACTAGCGTAATAGGCGAGCAGTACTTC,CASSLTSVIGEQYF
NA,14,TRBJ2-2,TRBV27,NA,TGTGCCAGCAGTCTAAGCGGTAGGGCCGGGGAGCTGTTTTTT,CASSLSGRAGELFF
once,14,TRBJ2-1,TRBV19,TRBD2,TGTGCCAGTAGCATTGGACTAGCGGGAGGGGAGCAGTTCTTC,CASSIGLAGGEQFF
NA,14,TRBJ1-2,TRBV28,TRBD1,TGTGCCAGCAGTCCGATGACAGGGGGCCCCGGCTACACCTTC,CASSPMTGGPGYTF
NA,15,TRBJ1-2,TRBV6-5,TRBD1,TGTGCCAGCAGGCAAACAGGGGAGTTAAACTATGGCTACACCTTC,CASRQTGELNYGYTF
NA,15,TRBJ2-5,TRBV19,TRBD1,TGTGCCAGTAGTATCCTCGGGACAGACCAAGAGACCCAGTACTTC,CASSILGTDQETQYF
NA,14,TRBJ2-1,TRBV2,TRBD2,TGTGCCAGCATGGAGCGGGACTCCTACAATGAGCAGTTCTTC,CASMERDSYNEQFF
NA,15,TRBJ2-7,TRBV11-2,TRBD2,TGTGCCAGCAGCTTAGGAGCGGGAGAATGGTACGAGCAGTACTTC,CASSLGAGEWYEQYF
NA,14,TRBJ1-1,TRBV7-9,TRBD1,TGTGCCAGCAGCTTCCGGACAGGGCATGGTGAAGCTTTCTTT,CASSFRTGHGEAFF
NA,15,TRBJ1-1,TRBV27,NA,TGTGCCAGCAGTTTGCCCACAGGGTTTTACACTGAAGCTTTCTTT,CASSLPTGFYTEAFF
NA,14,TRBJ2-3,TRBV6-5,NA,TGTGCCAGCAGGAGAGACAGGGACTCAGATACGCAGTATTTT,CASRRDRDSDTQYF
NA,15,TRBJ1-2,TRBV27,TRBD1,TGTGCCAGCAGTTTCTATCAGGGGGTACTGGCGGGCTACACCTTC,CASSFYQGVLAGYTF
NA,15,TRBJ2-7,TRBV5-1,NA,TGCGCCAGCAGCTACACGGGAGCTGGATCCTACGAGCAGTACTTC,CASSYTGAGSYEQYF
once,16,TRBJ2-7,TRBV13,TRBD2,TGTGCCAGCAGCTCAAGACTAGCGGGAGTGTTTCGCGAGCAGTACTTC,CASSSRLAGVFREQYF
NA,14,TRBJ1-1,TRBV11-2,NA,TGTGCCAGCAGCTTAGATTCAGGGAACACTGAAGCTTTCTTT,CASSLDSGNTEAFF
NA,15,TRBJ2-7,TRBV30,NA,TGTGCCTGGAGCCTTGGGGCAGGGAATCTCTACGAGCAGTACTTC,CAWSLGAGNLYEQYF